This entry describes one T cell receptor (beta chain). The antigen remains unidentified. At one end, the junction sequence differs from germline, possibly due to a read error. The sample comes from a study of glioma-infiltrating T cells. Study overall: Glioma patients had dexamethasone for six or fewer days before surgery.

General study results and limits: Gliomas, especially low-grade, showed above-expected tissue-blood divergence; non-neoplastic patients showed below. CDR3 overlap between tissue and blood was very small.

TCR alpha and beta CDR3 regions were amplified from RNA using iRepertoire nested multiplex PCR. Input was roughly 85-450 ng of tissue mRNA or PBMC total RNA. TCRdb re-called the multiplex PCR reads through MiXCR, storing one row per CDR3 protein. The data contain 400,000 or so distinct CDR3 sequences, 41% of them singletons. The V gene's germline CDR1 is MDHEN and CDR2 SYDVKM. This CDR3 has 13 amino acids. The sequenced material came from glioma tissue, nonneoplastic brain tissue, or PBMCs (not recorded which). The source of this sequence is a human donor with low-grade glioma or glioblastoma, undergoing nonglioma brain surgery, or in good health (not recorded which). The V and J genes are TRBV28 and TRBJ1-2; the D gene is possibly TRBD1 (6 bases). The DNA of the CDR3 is TGTGCCCGCAGTTTCGGGGGGCTTTATGGCTACACCTTC. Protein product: CARSFGGLYGYTF.